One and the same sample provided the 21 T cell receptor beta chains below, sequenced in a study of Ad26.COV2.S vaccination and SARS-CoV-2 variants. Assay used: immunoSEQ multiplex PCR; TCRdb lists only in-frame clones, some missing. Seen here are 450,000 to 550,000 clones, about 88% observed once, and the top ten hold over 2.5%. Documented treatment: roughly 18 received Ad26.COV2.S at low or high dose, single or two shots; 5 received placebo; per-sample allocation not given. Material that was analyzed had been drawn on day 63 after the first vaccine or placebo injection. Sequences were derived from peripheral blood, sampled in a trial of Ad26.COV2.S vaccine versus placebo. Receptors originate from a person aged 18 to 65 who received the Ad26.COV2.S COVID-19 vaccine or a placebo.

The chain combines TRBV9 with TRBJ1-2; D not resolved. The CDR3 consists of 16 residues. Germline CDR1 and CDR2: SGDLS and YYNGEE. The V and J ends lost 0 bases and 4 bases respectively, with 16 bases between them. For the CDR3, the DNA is TGTGCCAGCAGCGTAGTAGCGGCCCCCCTAGCCTATGGCTACACCTTC. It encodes CASSVVAAPLAYGYTF.

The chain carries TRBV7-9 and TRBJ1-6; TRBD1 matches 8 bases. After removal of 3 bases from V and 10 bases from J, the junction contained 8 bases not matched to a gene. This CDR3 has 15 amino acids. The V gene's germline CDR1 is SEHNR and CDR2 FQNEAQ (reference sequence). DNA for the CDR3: TGTGCCAGCAGCTTTGACGGGACAGGAAGATCACCCCTCCACTTT. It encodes CASSFDGTGRSPLHF.

In DNA form, the CDR3 reads TGCGCCAGCAGCTTGGTGCCTAGCGCTAATCCAGATACGCAGTATTTT. Its protein is CASSLVPSANPDTQYF. The genes are TRBV5-1 and TRBJ2-3; weak D call: TRBD2 (6 bases). Deletions cut 0 bases from V and 4 bases from J, with 15 bases between. The CDR3 spans 16 residues. CDR1 and CDR2 (germline): SGHRS, YFSETQ.

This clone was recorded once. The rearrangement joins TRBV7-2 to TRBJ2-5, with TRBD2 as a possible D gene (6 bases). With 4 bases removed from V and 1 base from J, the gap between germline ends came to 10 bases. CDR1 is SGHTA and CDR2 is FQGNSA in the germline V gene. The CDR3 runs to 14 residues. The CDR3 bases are TGTGCCAGCAGCTCGTGGACTACCCAAGAGACCCAGTACTTC. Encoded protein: CASSSWTTQETQYF.

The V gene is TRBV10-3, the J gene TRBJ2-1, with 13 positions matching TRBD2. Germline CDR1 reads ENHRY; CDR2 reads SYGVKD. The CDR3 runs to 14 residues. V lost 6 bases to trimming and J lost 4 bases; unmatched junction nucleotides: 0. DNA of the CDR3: TGTGCCATCAGGACTAGCGGGAGGTACAATGAGCAGTTCTTC. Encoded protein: CAIRTSGRYNEQFF.

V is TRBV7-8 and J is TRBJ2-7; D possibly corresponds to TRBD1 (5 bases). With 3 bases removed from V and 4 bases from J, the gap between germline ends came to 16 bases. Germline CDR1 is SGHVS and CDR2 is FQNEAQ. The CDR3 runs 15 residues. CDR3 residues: CASSLSAGYQYEQYF. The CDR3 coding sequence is TGTGCCAGCAGCTTGAGTGCAGGGTACCAGTACGAGCAGTACTTC.

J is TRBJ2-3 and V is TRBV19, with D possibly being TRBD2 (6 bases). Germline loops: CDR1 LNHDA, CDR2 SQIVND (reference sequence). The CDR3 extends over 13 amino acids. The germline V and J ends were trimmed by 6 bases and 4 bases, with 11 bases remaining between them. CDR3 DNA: TGTGCCAGTAGCGGGAGAGGAGCAGATACGCAGTATTTT. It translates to CASSGRGADTQYF.

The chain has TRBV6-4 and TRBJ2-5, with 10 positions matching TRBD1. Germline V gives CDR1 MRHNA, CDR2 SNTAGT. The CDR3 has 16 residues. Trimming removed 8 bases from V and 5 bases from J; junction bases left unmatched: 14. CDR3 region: CASGRTGTGVVETQYF. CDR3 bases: TGTGCCAGCGGACGTACCGGGACAGGGGTCGTGGAGACCCAGTACTTC.

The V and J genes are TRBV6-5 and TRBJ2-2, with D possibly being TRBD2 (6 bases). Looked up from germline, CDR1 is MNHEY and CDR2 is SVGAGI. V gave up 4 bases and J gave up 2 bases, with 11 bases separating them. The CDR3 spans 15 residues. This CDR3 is CASSWLAENTGELFF. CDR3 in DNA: TGTGCCAGCAGTTGGTTAGCGGAAAACACCGGGGAGCTGTTTTTT.

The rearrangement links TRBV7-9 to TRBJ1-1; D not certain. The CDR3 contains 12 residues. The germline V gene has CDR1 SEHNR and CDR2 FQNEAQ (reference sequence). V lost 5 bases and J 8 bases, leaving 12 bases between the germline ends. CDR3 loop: CASSPPWGEAFF. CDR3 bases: TGTGCCAGCAGCCCCCCCTGGGGAGAAGCTTTCTTT.

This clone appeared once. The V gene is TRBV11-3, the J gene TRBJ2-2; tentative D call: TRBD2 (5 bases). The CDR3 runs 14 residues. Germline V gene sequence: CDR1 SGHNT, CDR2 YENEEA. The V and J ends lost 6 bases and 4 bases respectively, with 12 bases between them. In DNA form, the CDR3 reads TGTGCCAGCAGGGGCGAGGCGGGCACCGGGGAGCTGTTTTTT. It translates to CASRGEAGTGELFF.

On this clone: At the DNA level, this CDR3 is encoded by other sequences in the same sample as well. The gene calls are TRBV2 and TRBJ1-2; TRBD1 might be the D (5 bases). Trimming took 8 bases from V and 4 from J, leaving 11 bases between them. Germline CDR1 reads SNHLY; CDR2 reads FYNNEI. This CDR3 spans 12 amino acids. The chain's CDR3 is CASRRGGYGYTF. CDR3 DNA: TGTGCCAGCCGTCGGGGGGGCTATGGCTACACCTTC.

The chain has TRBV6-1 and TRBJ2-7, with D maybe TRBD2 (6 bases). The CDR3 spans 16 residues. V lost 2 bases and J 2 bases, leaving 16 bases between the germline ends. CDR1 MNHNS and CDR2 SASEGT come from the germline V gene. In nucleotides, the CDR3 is TGTGCCAGCAGTGAAAAAGTCGTTGGGGGGACCTACGAGCAGTACGTC. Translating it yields CASSEKVVGGTYEQYV.

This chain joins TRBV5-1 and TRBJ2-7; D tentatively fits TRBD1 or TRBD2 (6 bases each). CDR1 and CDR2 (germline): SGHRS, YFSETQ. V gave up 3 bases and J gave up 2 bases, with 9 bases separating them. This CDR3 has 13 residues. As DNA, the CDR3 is TGCGCCAGCAGCTACGGGGGCGCCTACGAGCAGTACTTC. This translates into CASSYGGAYEQYF.

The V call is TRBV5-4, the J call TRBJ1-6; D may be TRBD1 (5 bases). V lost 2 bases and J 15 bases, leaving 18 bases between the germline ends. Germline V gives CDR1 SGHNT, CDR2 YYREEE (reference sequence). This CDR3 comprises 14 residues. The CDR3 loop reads CASSFGQLGGVLHF. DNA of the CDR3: TGTGCCAGCAGCTTCGGCCAGCTTGGGGGAGTCCTCCACTTT.

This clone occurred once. The CDR3 region is CASSSAFEAAYEKLFF. The CDR3 region has the DNA TGTGCCAGCAGCTCCGCCTTCGAGGCTGCTTATGAAAAACTGTTTTTT. The J gene is TRBJ1-4, the V gene TRBV7-9, with unresolved D. Per germline, CDR1 SEHNR and CDR2 FQNEAQ (reference sequence). V was trimmed by 4 bases and J by 6 bases, leaving 18 bases between them. The CDR3 is made up of 16 amino acids.

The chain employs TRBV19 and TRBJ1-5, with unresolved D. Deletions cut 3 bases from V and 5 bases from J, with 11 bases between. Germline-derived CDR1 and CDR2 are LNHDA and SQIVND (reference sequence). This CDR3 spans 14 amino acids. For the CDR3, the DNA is TGTGCCAGTAGTATTCGAGGAAGTGATCAGCCCCAGCATTTT. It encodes CASSIRGSDQPQHF. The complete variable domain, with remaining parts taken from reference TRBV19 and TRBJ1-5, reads DGGITQSPKYLFRKEGQNVTLSCEQNLNHDAMYWYRQDPGQGLRLIYYSQIVNDFQKGDIAEGYSVSREKKESFPLTVTSAQKNPTAFYLCASSIRGSDQPQHFGDGTRLSIL.

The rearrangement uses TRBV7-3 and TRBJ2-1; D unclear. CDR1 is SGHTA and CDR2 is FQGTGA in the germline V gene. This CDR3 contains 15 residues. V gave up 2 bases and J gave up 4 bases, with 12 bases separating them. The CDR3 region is CASSLGLGSYNEQFF. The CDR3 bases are TGTGCCAGCAGCTTAGGCTTGGGCAGTTACAATGAGCAGTTCTTC.

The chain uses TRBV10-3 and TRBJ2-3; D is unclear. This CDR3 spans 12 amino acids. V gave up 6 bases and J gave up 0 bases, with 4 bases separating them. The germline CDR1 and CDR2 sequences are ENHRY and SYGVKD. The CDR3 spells CAIRGSTDTQYF. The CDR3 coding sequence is TGTGCCATCAGGGGTAGCACAGATACGCAGTATTTT.

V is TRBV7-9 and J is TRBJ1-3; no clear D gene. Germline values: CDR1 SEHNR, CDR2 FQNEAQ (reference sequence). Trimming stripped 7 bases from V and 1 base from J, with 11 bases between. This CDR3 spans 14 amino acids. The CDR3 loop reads CASTNTASGNTIYF. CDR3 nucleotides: TGTGCCAGCACCAATACAGCTTCTGGAAACACCATATATTTT.

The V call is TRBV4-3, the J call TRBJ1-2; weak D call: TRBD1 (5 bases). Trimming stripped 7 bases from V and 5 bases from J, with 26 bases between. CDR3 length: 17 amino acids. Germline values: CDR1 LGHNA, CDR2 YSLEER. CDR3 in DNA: TGCGCCAGCAACGAGATTGGAACCCAGGGAGGGAGTTATGGCTACACCTTC. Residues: CASNEIGTQGGSYGYTF.